A single sample is the source of the 28 T cell receptor beta chains below, sequenced in a study of blood T cell repertoires in COVID-19 (dated by TCRdb to the early 2020s). To prepare the library, the immunoSEQ multiplex PCR assay was applied. Entries here come from immuneACCESS through TCRdb and include only in-frame sequences with V and J called. Some clones fail to appear in such tables; in the studies checked, an unresolved V gene covers under half of the shortfall, and the cause of the remainder is unknown. For this sample the table gives about 400,000 clones, of which 85% to 90% were detected only once. The ten largest clones capture 0.95% to 1% of the sample. Sequenced material: PBMCs or T cells enriched from blood (not recorded which). All receptors come from a woman between 25 and 40 years old with acute COVID-19.

This chain joins TRBV2 and TRBJ2-3, with a possible D match to TRBD1 (6 bases). The CDR3 loop spans 15 amino acids. Trimming removed 7 bases from V and 1 base from J, with 15 bases in between. Germline V gene data show CDR1 as SNHLY and CDR2 as FYNNEI. CDR3 in amino acids: CASNFRGGRTDTQYF. The CDR3 nucleotides are TGTGCCAGCAACTTCAGGGGCGGACGCACAGATACGCAGTATTTT.

The chain uses TRBV19 and TRBJ1-5, with D perhaps TRBD1 (6 bases). V lost 5 bases and J 2 bases, leaving 16 bases between the germline ends. Per the germline V gene, CDR1 is LNHDA and CDR2 is SQIVND (reference sequence). The CDR3 consists of 16 residues. CDR3 coding DNA: TGTGCCAGTAGTGAGGGGGGGAGTTATGGCAATCAGCCCCAGCATTTT. The encoded protein is CASSEGGSYGNQPQHF.

The V and J genes are TRBV19 and TRBJ1-2; unclear D gene. The germline V gene encodes CDR1 LNHDA and CDR2 SQIVND (reference sequence). The CDR3 consists of 16 residues. V was clipped by 1 base and J by 0 bases, with 12 bases between them. In nucleotides, the CDR3 is TGTGCCAGTAGTATAGTCCTTGGTGGCACTAACTATGGCTACACCTTC. Amino acid sequence: CASSIVLGGTNYGYTF.

The chain couples TRBV19 to TRBJ1-3; D is unresolved. This CDR3 spans 16 amino acids. CDR1 LNHDA and CDR2 SQIVND come from the germline V gene (reference sequence). V was clipped by 3 bases and J by 0 bases, with 12 bases between them. The CDR3 reads CASSIPQRSSGNTIYF. The CDR3 coding sequence is TGTGCCAGTAGTATTCCTCAGCGGAGCTCTGGAAACACCATATATTTT.

This sequence joins TRBV6-1 and TRBJ2-2; D might be TRBD1 (8 bases). With 3 bases removed from V and 3 bases from J, the gap between germline ends came to 11 bases. CDR1 MNHNS and CDR2 SASEGT come from the germline V gene. The CDR3 is made up of 15 amino acids. This chain's CDR3 is CASSDTGGDTGELFF. CDR3 nucleotides: TGTGCCAGCAGTGATACAGGGGGGGACACCGGGGAGCTGTTTTTT.

This chain joins TRBV24-1 and TRBJ1-5; D is possibly TRBD1 (5 bases). This CDR3 is built from 14 residues. CDR1 and CDR2 (germline): KGHDR, SFDVKD. The ends were cut back, 5 bases at V and 3 bases at J, with 10 bases in the middle. The CDR3, as DNA: TGTGCCACCAGTGGCGGGGGTCTCAATCAGCCCCAGCATTTT. It translates to CATSGGGLNQPQHF.

This clone was counted a few times. DNA of the CDR3: TGTGCCAGCATGGGGGCGATGAACACTGAAGCTTTCTTT. Amino acid sequence: CASMGAMNTEAFF. The genes are TRBV28 and TRBJ1-1, with D tentatively TRBD1 (6 bases). The CDR3 length is 13 residues. Trimming took 7 bases from V and 0 from J, leaving 9 bases between them. Germline CDR1 and CDR2: MDHEN and SYDVKM.

The V call is TRBV5-5, the J call TRBJ1-1; 9 bases map to TRBD1. Germline CDR1 reads SGHKS; CDR2 reads YYEKEE (reference sequence). The CDR3 runs to 14 residues. After removal of 4 bases from V and 5 bases from J, the junction contained 6 bases not matched to a gene. CDR3 in DNA: TGTGCCAGCAGCCCCGGGACAGGGCGAACTGAAGCTTTCTTT. Encoded protein: CASSPGTGRTEAFF.

Note on this clone: Distinct nucleotide sequences in the sample also encode this CDR3. The chain is built from TRBV12-3 or TRBV12-4 and TRBJ2-5; 8 bases are a match to TRBD1. With V trimmed by 5 bases and J by 5 bases, 1 base remained unmatched. The CDR3 has 12 amino acids. CDR3 DNA: TGTGCCAGCAGTGCAGGGGGCGAGACCCAGTACTTC. This gives the protein CASSAGGETQYF.

The J gene is TRBJ1-5, the V gene TRBV27, with TRBD1 matching 11 bases. After removal of 6 bases from V and 9 bases from J, the junction contained 10 bases not matched to a gene. This CDR3 spans 15 amino acids. CDR1 is MNHEY and CDR2 is SMNVEV in the germline V gene (reference sequence). DNA for the CDR3: TGTGCCAGCAGGGCCGGGACAGGGGGTCCTGGGCCCCAGCATTTT. Protein: CASRAGTGGPGPQHF.

The chain joins TRBV5-5 to TRBJ2-1; 8 bases fit TRBD1. The CDR3 consists of 14 residues. Germline V gives CDR1 SGHKS, CDR2 YYEKEE (reference sequence). The J segment lost 5 bases and the V segment lost 0 bases, leaving 1 base of the junction unmatched. This CDR3 is CASSLGTGHNEQFF. For the CDR3, the DNA is TGTGCCAGCAGCTTGGGGACAGGGCACAATGAGCAGTTCTTC. Filled out from reference TRBV5-5 and TRBJ2-1, the complete variable domain reads DAGVTQSPTHLIKTRGQQVTLRCSPISGHKSVSWYQQVLGQGPQFIFQYYEKEERGRGNFPDRFSARQFPNYSSELNVNALLLGDSALYLCASSLGTGHNEQFFGPGTRLTVL.

V usage is TRBV21-1 and J usage is TRBJ2-7; the table assigns TRBD2, which was not confirmed against the DNA. TRBV21-1 is a listed pseudogene. The CDR3 length is 14 residues. This CDR3 reads CASTGRKVSDEQYF. The CDR3 DNA reads TGTGCCAGCACCGGACGTAAGGTTAGCGACGAGCAGTACTTC.

The chain recombines TRBV5-1 with TRBJ2-3; D remains ambiguous. Trimming removed 3 bases from V and 1 base from J, with 6 bases in between. CDR1 is SGHRS, CDR2 YFSETQ, per germline. The CDR3 runs to 13 residues. CDR3 sequence (DNA): TGCGCCAGCAGCTCGTATGGCACAGATACGCAGTATTTT. This codes for CASSSYGTDTQYF.

The chain combines TRBV25-1 with TRBJ1-3; tentative D call: TRBD1 (6 bases). This CDR3 has 15 residues. Between the trimmed V and J ends, which lost 4 bases and 3 bases, there was a span of 13 bases. The germline V gene has CDR1 MGHDK and CDR2 SYGVNS. CDR3 bases: TGTGCCAGCAGTGCTTCGGGGGGCGTTGGAAACACCATATATTTT. Translation gives CASSASGGVGNTIYF.

J is TRBJ2-7 and V is TRBV5-1; TRBD2 agrees at 15 bases. The length of the CDR3 is 18 residues. Trimming cost V 1 base and J 3 bases; bases outside gene matches: 8. Per germline, CDR1 SGHRS and CDR2 YFSETQ. CDR3 sequence: CASSLTGLAGGAYYEQYF. The CDR3 region has the DNA TGCGCCAGCAGCTTGACGGGACTAGCGGGGGGCGCCTACTACGAGCAGTACTTC.

The CDR3 nucleotides are TGTGCCAGCAGCTTAGTAGGGGGCGCCGAAGAGACCCAGTACTTC. This sequence encodes CASSLVGGAEETQYF. The genes are TRBV7-3 and TRBJ2-5; TRBD1 aligns across 7 bases. V dropped 2 bases and J dropped 3; count of bases not matched to a gene: 6. This CDR3 has 15 amino acids. CDR1 and CDR2 (germline): SGHTA, FQGTGA.

This chain uses TRBV6-4 with TRBJ2-1; 8 positions agree with TRBD2. The CDR3 sequence is 17 residues long. In germline, CDR1 is MRHNA, CDR2 SNTAGT. The trim removed 5 bases at V and 3 bases at J, leaving 12 bases unmatched. The CDR3 nucleotides read TGTGCCAGCAGTCTAAGGATATCGAGCGGGGGCTACAATGAGCAGTTCTTC. This gives the protein CASSLRISSGGYNEQFF.

This clone has only a few counts. The chain uses TRBV7-2 and TRBJ1-5, with D tentatively TRBD1 (6 bases). V was cut by 5 bases and J by 7 bases, with 12 bases left in between. The CDR3 sequence is 13 residues long. CDR1 SGHTA and CDR2 FQGNSA come from the germline V gene. The CDR3 nucleotides are TGTGCCAGCAGCCTAAGGGGACAACAGCCCCAGCATTTT. Translated, it gives CASSLRGQQPQHF. The full variable domain, in which reference TRBV7-2 and TRBJ1-5 provide the parts outside the CDR3, is GAGVSQSPSNKVTEKGKDVELRCDPISGHTALYWYRQSLGQGLEFLIYFQGNSAPDKSGLPSDRFSAERTGGSVSTLTIQRTQQEDSAVYLCASSLRGQQPQHFGDGTRLSIL.

The V and J genes are TRBV4-1 and TRBJ2-7, with a tentative D call TRBD1 (6 bases). V was trimmed by 4 bases and J by 2 bases, leaving 12 bases between them. Germline assignment: CDR1 MGHRA and CDR2 YSYEKL. CDR3 size: 14 residues. CDR3: CASSRETGPYEQYF. The CDR3 DNA is TGCGCCAGCAGCCGAGAGACAGGCCCCTACGAGCAGTACTTC.

The gene calls are TRBV24-1 and TRBJ2-1; weak D call: TRBD1 (7 bases). Per the germline V gene, CDR1 is KGHDR and CDR2 is SFDVKD. This CDR3 contains 15 residues. The V end was cut by 1 base, the J end by 6 bases, with 12 bases between. This CDR3 reads CATSDFGQGGNEQFF. CDR3 in DNA: TGTGCCACCAGTGATTTTGGCCAGGGGGGCAATGAGCAGTTCTTC.

V gene TRBV6-2 or TRBV6-3 combines with J gene TRBJ1-1, with D possibly being TRBD1 (5 bases). The germline gives CDR1 MNHEY, CDR2 SVGEGT. The CDR3 has 18 amino acids. The V end was cut by 2 bases, the J end by 5 bases, with 24 bases between. CDR3 DNA sequence: TGTGCCAGCAGTTACCGTCAACGGGGGAGAAGGTTGGGGACTGAAGCTTTCTTT. Its translation: CASSYRQRGRRLGTEAFF.

This chain uses TRBV12-5 with TRBJ2-2; no definite D call. The CDR3 contains 15 residues. Trimming removed 0 bases at V and 1 base at J, with 6 bases between. The germline CDR1 and CDR2 sequences are LGHNT and FRNRAP. CDR3: CASGLVGGNTGELFF. In DNA form, the CDR3 reads TGTGCTAGTGGTTTGGTCGGTGGGAACACCGGGGAGCTGTTTTTT.

This clone was found once. The chain combines TRBV10-2 with TRBJ2-7; 9 bases agree with TRBD1. CDR3 length: 13 amino acids. The germline V gene encodes CDR1 WSHSY and CDR2 SAAADI. Germline trimming cut 7 bases from V and 7 bases from J; bases unmatched to any gene: 8. For the CDR3, the DNA is TGCGCCAGCACTACAGGGGGCGCGGAGGAGCAGTACTTC. Translated, it gives CASTTGGAEEQYF.

The chain recombines TRBV5-1 with TRBJ1-1, with a weak D call TRBD1 (6 bases). Germline V gives CDR1 SGHRS, CDR2 YFSETQ. Between the trimmed V and J ends, which lost 1 base and 0 bases, there was a span of 16 bases. The CDR3 is made up of 17 amino acids. The CDR3 nucleotides read TGCGCCAGCAGCTTGTTCCCAGGGGCCGGAATGAACACTGAAGCTTTCTTT. This encodes CASSLFPGAGMNTEAFF.

In this sample, this clone turned up a few times. This rearrangement joins TRBV4-2 to TRBJ1-2; perhaps TRBD1 as D (6 bases). The germline V gene encodes CDR1 LGHNA and CDR2 YNFKEQ. CDR3 size: 13 residues. Trimming cost V 1 base and J 6 bases, with 9 bases left between them. The CDR3 DNA reads as TGTGCCAGCAGCCAAGGGACAGACGATGGCTACACCTTC. Translation gives CASSQGTDDGYTF.

This chain uses TRBV10-2 with TRBJ2-3, with D maybe TRBD2 (6 bases). Trimming pared 10 bases from V and 0 bases from J, leaving 17 bases between. The CDR3 covers 15 residues. Looked up from germline, CDR1 is WSHSY and CDR2 is SAAADI. In DNA form, the CDR3 reads TGCGCCACCAGGGACTCCCCGCTTAGCACAGATACGCAGTATTTT. As protein: CATRDSPLSTDTQYF.

This chain links TRBV18 with TRBJ2-5; 9 bases line up with TRBD1. Losses at the gene ends were 4 bases for V and 4 bases for J; bases not matched to a gene: 7. The CDR3 extends over 15 amino acids. Germline loops: CDR1 KGHSH, CDR2 LQKENI. Written as DNA, the CDR3 is TGTGCCAGCTCACTACCCGGGACAGGGAGAGAGACCCAGTACTTC. Amino acids: CASSLPGTGRETQYF.

V gene TRBV9 combines with J gene TRBJ1-5, with TRBD1 identical over 7 bases. The CDR3 contains 14 residues. Per the germline V gene, CDR1 is SGDLS and CDR2 is YYNGEE. The J segment lost 1 base and the V segment lost 4 bases, leaving 2 bases of the junction unmatched. CDR3 DNA sequence: TGTGCCAGCAGCCCACAGGGGAGCAATCAGCCCCAGCATTTT. It codes for CASSPQGSNQPQHF.